This T cell receptor beta chain was recorded in a study of radiation and T cells in renal cell carcinoma. Study-wide context: Nephrectomy followed 15 Gy stereotactic body radiation by 4 weeks.

Documented time point: blood 2 weeks post-SBRT. Stated treatment: 15 Gy SBRT to primary tumor, nephrectomy 4 weeks later. Serial blood draws occurred at baseline and 2 and 4 weeks post-SBRT. Profiled with immunoSEQ multiplex PCR; TCRdb holds only in-frame clones, not every one. Here the sample spans some 58,000 clones, around three quarters being singletons. Worth noting for this clone: Its matching antigen is unknown.

General study findings and limits: Pretreatment tumor biopsies were lacking, so baseline clonotypes are unknown.

The receptor was derived from a man in his 60s with renal cell carcinoma. The sequences come from blood, collected from a patient whose treatment included radiotherapy and nephrectomy.

CDR3: CASSEIQGNEQFF. CDR3 in DNA: TGCGCCAGCAGTGAGATTCAGGGAAATGAGCAGTTCTTC. The gene calls are TRBV10-2 and TRBJ2-1; perhaps TRBD1 as D (5 bases). From germline, CDR1 is WSHSY and CDR2 SAAADI. CDR3 length: 13 amino acids. Between the trimmed V and J ends, which lost 2 bases and 7 bases, there was a span of 9 bases.